What follows are 16 T cell receptor beta chains derived from one specimen sequenced in a study of CD8 T cells in Susac syndrome. With random hexamers, 0.5 to 1 ug RNA was reverse transcribed. TCRdb reanalysed the immunoSEQ multiplex PCR reads using MiXCR and keeps one entry per CDR3 protein. The sample yields 100,000 to 150,000 distinct CDR3 sequences, 85% to 95% seen once. Sequenced input: CD8+ T cells from PBMCs. The receptor set was obtained from a human donor with multiple sclerosis.

The table lists this clonotype with a count of one. The chain combines TRBV7-6 with TRBJ2-6, with 7 bases aligning to TRBD1. The CDR3 length is 17 residues. The germline CDR1 and CDR2 sequences are SGHVS and FNYEAQ. V was clipped by 5 bases and J by 0 bases; unmatched bases: 7. Here the CDR3 reads CASSPGQSHSGANVLTF. Written as DNA, the CDR3 is TGTGCCAGCAGCCCGGGACAGTCTCACTCTGGGGCCAACGTCCTGACTTTC.

The chain couples TRBV20-1 to TRBJ1-1; 7 nucleotides agree with TRBD1. The CDR3 sequence is 15 residues long. The J segment lost 1 base and the V segment lost 3 bases, leaving 8 bases of the junction unmatched. Germline CDR1 reads DFQATT; CDR2 reads SNEGSKA (reference sequence). For the CDR3, the DNA is TGCAGTGCTAGGGACAGGAGCGCCGGGAACACTGAAGCTTTCTTT. Translating it yields CSARDRSAGNTEAFF.

The rearrangement uses TRBV5-6 and TRBJ2-7, with 7 nucleotides matching TRBD2. Germline trimming cut 4 bases from V and 3 bases from J; bases unmatched to any gene: 10. The CDR3 spans 15 residues. The V gene's germline CDR1 is SGHDT and CDR2 YYEEEE. The CDR3 spells CASSPVGGSSYEQYV. CDR3 nucleotide sequence: TGTGCCAGCAGCCCCGTCGGGGGGTCCAGCTACGAGCAGTACGTC.

This rearrangement joins TRBV20-1 to TRBJ1-2; 7 nucleotides match TRBD1. Trimming took 1 base from V and 8 from J; bases not matched to a gene: 10. The CDR3 has 14 amino acids. CDR1 and CDR2 from the germline V gene are DFQATT and SNEGSKA (reference sequence). CDR3 sequence: CSARAGGDPWGYTF. The CDR3 DNA reads as TGCAGTGCTAGAGCAGGGGGAGATCCCTGGGGCTACACCTTC.

The J gene is TRBJ2-5, the V gene TRBV20-1, with D possibly matching TRBD2 (5 bases). The V gene's germline CDR1 is DFQATT and CDR2 SNEGSKA (reference sequence). The V end was cut by 3 bases, the J end by 5 bases, with 16 bases between. The CDR3 sequence is 14 residues long. The CDR3 loop reads CSARRTGMAETQYF. The CDR3, as DNA: TGCAGTGCTAGGCGGACGGGAATGGCGGAGACCCAGTACTTC.

The rearrangement joins TRBV27 to TRBJ2-1; TRBD1 matches 8 bases. The germline gives CDR1 MNHEY, CDR2 SMNVEV (reference sequence). The CDR3 totals 14 residues. The V segment lost 7 bases and the J segment 7 bases; nucleotides outside the gene matches: 9. As DNA, the CDR3 is TGTGCCAGCAAACCCGGGACAGGAGGTAATGAGCAGTTCTTC. This gives the protein CASKPGTGGNEQFF.

The rearrangement uses TRBV5-6 and TRBJ2-2; maybe TRBD1 (6 bases). In germline, CDR1 is SGHDT, CDR2 YYEEEE. Trimming cost V 4 bases and J 9 bases, with 16 bases left between them. The CDR3 is 14 residues long. The CDR3 DNA reads as TGTGCCAGCAGCCTGGGCGGTGGGGGCCGGGAGCTGTTTTTT. Translated: CASSLGGGGRELFF.

The V call is TRBV15, the J call TRBJ1-4, with D maybe TRBD1 (6 bases). V lost 0 bases and J lost 6, with 11 bases in between. The CDR3 contains 15 residues. The V gene's germline CDR1 is LNHNV and CDR2 YYDKDF (reference sequence). In DNA, the CDR3 is TGTGCCACCAGCAGAGATCTGGCAGGGGATGAAAAACTGTTTTTT. As protein: CATSRDLAGDEKLFF.

V gene TRBV4-1 combines with J gene TRBJ2-1; weak D call: TRBD1 (6 bases). V lost 4 bases to trimming and J lost 3 bases, with 13 bases between them. CDR1 and CDR2 from the germline V gene are MGHRA and YSYEKL. CDR3 length: 15 residues. The CDR3 DNA reads TGCGCCAGCAGCCCCCGGGACATATTCTACAATGAGCAGTTCTTC. It specifies CASSPRDIFYNEQFF.

V usage is TRBV18 and J usage is TRBJ2-3, with 10 bases identical to TRBD2. CDR1 and CDR2 from the germline V gene are KGHSH and LQKENI. CDR3 size: 16 residues. V lost 3 bases, J lost 4 bases, and 7 bases stayed unmatched. CDR3 residues: CASSPRTSGIPDTQYF. In nucleotides, the CDR3 is TGTGCCAGCTCACCTCGGACTAGCGGAATCCCAGATACGCAGTATTTT.

The V call is TRBV28, the J call TRBJ2-6, with a possible D match to TRBD1 (6 bases). Germline CDR1 and CDR2: MDHEN and SYDVKM. Deletions cut 5 bases from V and 0 bases from J, with 11 bases between. There are 16 residues in the CDR3. In nucleotides, the CDR3 is TGTGCCAGCAGTAAGGACAGCCTCTCTGGGGCCAACGTCCTGACTTTC. It is translated as CASSKDSLSGANVLTF.

In DNA form, the CDR3 reads TGTGCCAGCAGTGGCGGGACAGGGGAAGGCTACACCTTC. Its translation is CASSGGTGEGYTF. The V call is TRBV2, the J call TRBJ1-2; TRBD1 matches at 10 bases. V shed 4 bases, J shed 8 bases, and the junction held 4 bases outside the gene matches. CDR3 size: 13 residues. CDR1 SNHLY and CDR2 FYNNEI come from the germline V gene.

This chain joins TRBV11-3 and TRBJ2-2; TRBD1 matches at 7 bases. The CDR3 covers 16 residues. Germline trimming cut 5 bases from V and 5 bases from J; bases unmatched to any gene: 11. CDR1 and CDR2 (germline): SGHNT, YENEEA. The CDR3 DNA is TGTGCCAGCAGCCCTGAAAGGGGGCGTTATACCGGGGAGCTGTTTTTT. This translates into CASSPERGRYTGELFF.

The J gene is TRBJ2-1, the V gene TRBV27; 13 bases fit TRBD2. V gave up 5 bases and J gave up 8 bases; unmatched junction bases: 6. The CDR3 covers 15 residues. Germline CDR1 MNHEY, CDR2 SMNVEV (reference sequence). CDR3 sequence reads: CASSRLAGGPHEQFF. The CDR3 DNA follows: TGTGCCAGCAGTCGACTAGCGGGAGGTCCCCATGAGCAGTTCTTC.

This clonotype was recorded only once. This chain joins TRBV29-1 and TRBJ2-5; no definite D call. Deletions cut 1 base from V and 1 base from J, with 7 bases between. Germline CDR1 and CDR2: SQVTM and ANQGSEA. This CDR3 is built from 13 residues. CDR3 nucleotides: TGCAGCGTTGAAGGGCGTAGCCAAGAGACCCAGTACTTC. Translation gives CSVEGRSQETQYF. Combining the CDR3 with reference TRBV29-1 and TRBJ2-5 gives the whole variable domain SAVISQKPSRDICQRGTSLTIQCQVDSQVTMMFWYRQQPGQSLTLIATANQGSEATYESGFVIDKFPISRPNLTFSTLTVSNMSPEDSSIYLCSVEGRSQETQYFGPGTRLLVL.

Here the CDR3 DNA reads TGTGCCAGCAGTGAATTTCCGTGGACTGAAGCTTTCTTT. This codes for CASSEFPWTEAFF. The V and J genes are TRBV2 and TRBJ1-1; D remains ambiguous. Germline loops: CDR1 SNHLY, CDR2 FYNNEI. With 2 bases removed from V and 5 bases from J, the gap between germline ends came to 9 bases. This CDR3 spans 13 amino acids.